Below, 29 T cell receptor beta chains from the same sample are listed, as sequenced in a study of early T cells in non-severe SARS-CoV-2 infection. TCRdb used MiXCR to reprocess the 5' RACE reads, holding one entry per CDR3 protein. The sample lists 75,000 to 80,000 distinct CDR3 sequences; over 9% were seen once. The specimen sequenced was whole blood. The receptors shown here come from an adult who was a healthcare worker with PCR-confirmed SARS-CoV-2 infection or an uninfected control (not recorded which).

Many counts were recorded for this clonotype. V and J are TRBV12-3 or TRBV12-4 and TRBJ2-1; D may correspond to TRBD1 or TRBD2 (6 bases each). This CDR3 is 15 amino acids long. Trimming shortened V by 7 bases and J by 6 bases, and 19 bases separated the two germline ends. In DNA form, the CDR3 reads TGTGCCAGCACACCACGACTAGAAGGGGGCAATGAGCAGTTCTTC. Residues: CASTPRLEGGNEQFF.

The chain employs TRBV7-2 and TRBJ2-3; D uncertain. This CDR3 is built from 12 residues. Between the trimmed V and J ends, which lost 2 bases and 10 bases, there was a span of 10 bases. Germline V gene sequence: CDR1 SGHTA, CDR2 FQGNSA. CDR3 region: CASSLNRVSQYF. CDR3 coding DNA: TGTGCCAGCAGCTTAAATCGGGTTTCGCAGTATTTT.

As concerns this clonotype: This may stem from a read error, because a much larger clone lies one nucleotide away. The chain is built from TRBV6-1 and TRBJ2-1; 12 bases line up with TRBD2. Trimming cost V 7 bases and J 4 bases; bases outside gene matches: 14. This CDR3 comprises 18 residues. CDR1 MNHNS and CDR2 SASEGT come from the germline V gene. This CDR3 is CASIPTGSGLAGYNEQFF. CDR3 nucleotide sequence: TGTGCCAGCATACCGACTGGGAGTGGACTAGCGGGATACAATGAGCAGTTCTTC.

This clonotype showed up just a few times. Here the CDR3 reads CASSTGQLYGYTF. CDR3 nucleotides: TGTGCCAGCAGTACCGGACAGCTCTATGGCTACACCTTC. The J gene is TRBJ1-2, the V gene TRBV28, with D possibly matching TRBD1 (6 bases). Germline lookup yields CDR1 MDHEN and CDR2 SYDVKM. Trimming took off 5 bases at V and 4 bases at J, with 11 bases between the two ends. This CDR3 has 13 residues.

This clonotype was seen many times. The chain couples TRBV7-2 to TRBJ2-1, with D uncertain. There are 11 residues in the CDR3. Trimming removed 5 bases at V and 8 bases at J, with 7 bases between. The V gene's germline CDR1 is SGHTA and CDR2 FQGNSA. CDR3 amino acids: CASSPAYEQFF. The CDR3 bases are TGTGCCAGCAGCCCCGCATATGAGCAGTTCTTC.

This clonotype appeared a few times. The V gene is TRBV5-1, the J gene TRBJ2-7; D might be TRBD1 (5 bases). CDR3 length: 13 amino acids. Looked up from germline, CDR1 is SGHRS and CDR2 is YFSETQ. V gave up 3 bases and J gave up 9 bases, with 16 bases separating them. In DNA form, the CDR3 reads TGCGCCAGCAGCTCTGGACAAAGACGAGGGCAGTACTTC. It translates to CASSSGQRRGQYF. Full variable domain (remainder filled in from reference TRBV5-1 and TRBJ2-7): KAGVTQTPRYLIKTRGQQVTLSCSPISGHRSVSWYQQTPGQGLQFLFEYFSETQRNKGNFPGRFSGRQFSNSRSEMNVSTLELGDSALYLCASSSGQRRGQYFGPGTRLTVT.

J is TRBJ2-7 and V is TRBV28, with D possibly TRBD2 on 6 matching bases. The CDR3 is 14 amino acids. Looked up from germline, CDR1 is MDHEN and CDR2 is SYDVKM. Trimming pared 5 bases from V and 3 bases from J, leaving 14 bases between. CDR3 DNA sequence: TGTGCCAGCAGTCCCCCGGGAGAGTTCTACGAGCAGTACTTC. Translated: CASSPPGEFYEQYF. Complete variable domain (other parts from reference TRBV28 and TRBJ2-7): DVKVTQSSRYLVKRTGEKVFLECVQDMDHENMFWYRQDPGLGLRLIYFSYDVKMKEKGDIPEGYSVSREKKERFSLILESASTNQTSMYLCASSPPGEFYEQYFGPGTRLTVT.

This clonotype was seen a handful of times. CDR3 protein: CGTGDGNTIYF. CDR3 bases: TGTGGGACAGGGGATGGAAACACCATATATTTT. The V gene is TRBV28, the J gene TRBJ1-3; TRBD1 matches 9 bases. The CDR3 has 11 residues. Germline values: CDR1 MDHEN, CDR2 SYDVKM.

This clonotype was counted only a few times. The chain has TRBV7-3 and TRBJ2-2, with D tentatively TRBD2 (6 bases). The V gene's germline CDR1 is SGHTA and CDR2 FQGTGA. With 5 bases removed from V and 1 base from J, the gap between germline ends came to 17 bases. This CDR3 region has 17 residues. The CDR3 here is CASSLPGLVGNTGELFF. The DNA for the CDR3 is TGTGCCAGCAGCCTCCCGGGACTTGTCGGGAACACCGGGGAGCTGTTTTTT.

This clonotype was picked up many times. The rearrangement links TRBV20-1 to TRBJ1-5, with unresolved D. V was pared by 1 base and J by 9 bases, with 16 bases between. The CDR3 is 14 amino acids. Germline V gene sequence: CDR1 DFQATT, CDR2 SNEGSKA (reference sequence). The CDR3 DNA reads TGCAGTGCTAGAGCTTTGCAGGAGAGTTCGCCCCAGCATTTT. This translates into CSARALQESSPQHF.

This clonotype was seen a handful of times. J is TRBJ2-4 and V is TRBV12-3 or TRBV12-4, with TRBD2 matching over 13 bases. The CDR3 runs to 17 residues. V was pared by 6 bases and J by 7 bases, with 12 bases of the junction left unmatched. For the CDR3, the DNA is TGTGCCAGCAGCCGGACTAGCGGGAGCGGTCGAAGGAACATTCAGTACTTC. Translating it yields CASSRTSGSGRRNIQYF.

This clonotype occurred many times. The chain joins TRBV23-1 to TRBJ1-4, with no clear D. TRBV23-1 is an ORF for which the function is uncertain. This CDR3 is 18 amino acids long. V lost 6 bases and J lost 3, with 23 bases in between. The CDR3 bases are TGCGCCAGCAGCCCCCTCGCAATACACTCTGCGTCTAATGAAAAACTGTTTTTT. As protein: CASSPLAIHSASNEKLFF.

This clonotype was counted at least ten times. The rearrangement uses TRBV5-4 and TRBJ2-3; no reliable D call. The germline gives CDR1 SGHNT, CDR2 YYREEE (reference sequence). V lost 1 base and J lost 2, with 8 bases in between. The CDR3 runs to 14 residues. The CDR3 region is CASSLSRYTDTQYF. DNA for the CDR3: TGTGCCAGCAGCTTGTCGCGTTACACAGATACGCAGTATTTT. Complete variable domain (other parts from reference TRBV5-4 and TRBJ2-3): ETGVTQSPTHLIKTRGQQVTLRCSSQSGHNTVSWYQQALGQGPQFIFQYYREEENGRGNFPPRFSGLQFPNYSSELNVNALELDDSALYLCASSLSRYTDTQYFGPGTRLTVL.

This clonotype has more than one count but fewer than ten. The chain links TRBV15 to TRBJ2-7; maybe TRBD1 (5 bases). The V gene's germline CDR1 is LNHNV and CDR2 YYDKDF (reference sequence). V was cut by 3 bases and J by 1 base, with 19 bases left in between. The CDR3 sequence is 17 residues long. The CDR3 reads CATSSTSQASRSYEQYF. The CDR3 DNA reads TGTGCCACCAGCAGTACTTCACAGGCTTCTCGGTCCTACGAGCAGTACTTC.

This clonotype was picked up a small number of times. The chain joins TRBV5-4 to TRBJ1-6, with D maybe TRBD1 (5 bases). Per germline, CDR1 SGHNT and CDR2 YYREEE (reference sequence). Trimming left V 4 bases short and J 10 bases short, with 21 bases between. The CDR3 extends over 16 amino acids. This CDR3 reads CASSLDQTGSGSPLHF. The CDR3 DNA reads TGTGCCAGCAGCCTAGACCAGACGGGTTCAGGGTCACCCCTCCACTTT.

V gene TRBV3-1 combines with J gene TRBJ1-6; no firm D call. Germline V lookup: CDR1 LGHDT, CDR2 YNNKEL (reference sequence). The CDR3 runs 15 residues. V was cut by 0 bases and J by 8 bases, with 11 bases left in between. The DNA for the CDR3 is TGTGCCAGCAGCCAAGAACGTGGGCTGCATTCACCCCTCCACTTT. As protein: CASSQERGLHSPLHF.

V is TRBV28 and J is TRBJ2-1; D is possibly TRBD2 (6 bases). The germline CDR1 and CDR2 sequences are MDHEN and SYDVKM. Trimming stripped 7 bases from V and 4 bases from J, with 14 bases between. This CDR3 is 14 amino acids long. CDR3 sequence reads: CASMDAGPYNEQFF. The CDR3 DNA reads as TGTGCCAGCATGGATGCGGGACCTTACAATGAGCAGTTCTTC.

This clonotype was seen more than once but under ten times. This sequence joins TRBV6-1 and TRBJ1-5, with TRBD1 as a possible D gene (5 bases). Trimming cost V 4 bases and J 5 bases, with 15 bases left between them. Germline values: CDR1 MNHNS, CDR2 SASEGT. The CDR3 sequence is 15 residues long. The DNA for the CDR3 is TGTGCCAGCAGTGTGTCTTCCCCCAGGGATCAGCCCCAGCATTTT. Protein sequence: CASSVSSPRDQPQHF.

The chain carries TRBV7-9 and TRBJ2-5; 8 nucleotides match TRBD2. The J segment lost 4 bases and the V segment lost 5 bases, leaving 3 bases of the junction unmatched. CDR1 is SEHNR and CDR2 is FQNEAQ in the germline V gene (reference sequence). The CDR3 is 13 amino acids. This CDR3 reads CASSRTSGETQYF. Here the CDR3 DNA reads TGTGCCAGCAGCCGAACTAGCGGAGAGACCCAGTACTTC. The whole variable domain, remainder taken from reference TRBV7-9 and TRBJ2-5, is DTGVSQNPRHKITKRGQNVTFRCDPISEHNRLYWYRQTLGQGPEFLTYFQNEAQLEKSRLLSDRFSAERPKGSFSTLEIQRTEQGDSAMYLCASSRTSGETQYFGPGTRLLVL.

This clonotype was seen ten or more times. The V and J genes are TRBV5-1 and TRBJ2-7; 10 bases match TRBD2. Per the germline V gene, CDR1 is SGHRS and CDR2 is YFSETQ. J was trimmed by 3 bases and V by 5 bases; bases with no gene match: 14. CDR3 length: 17 residues. The CDR3 loop reads CASRPTSGPLVNYEQYF. In DNA, the CDR3 is TGCGCCAGCAGGCCGACTAGCGGGCCCCTAGTAAACTACGAGCAGTACTTC.

Many counts were recorded for this clonotype. The chain couples TRBV7-8 to TRBJ2-1, with a weak D call TRBD2 (6 bases). Trimming removed 4 bases from V and 0 bases from J, with 16 bases in between. In germline, CDR1 is SGHVS, CDR2 FQNEAQ. The CDR3 loop spans 17 amino acids. CDR3 residues: CASSYPTSLSSYNEQFF. CDR3 in DNA: TGTGCCAGCAGCTACCCGACTAGTCTTAGCTCCTACAATGAGCAGTTCTTC.

This clonotype was detected many times. The chain carries TRBV3-1 and TRBJ2-1; 8 bases fit TRBD2. The CDR3 length is 12 residues. CDR1 is LGHDT, CDR2 YNNKEL, per germline (reference sequence). V trimming: 1 base; J trimming: 10 bases; junction bases outside the gene matches: 0. The CDR3 here is CASSQVAGEQFF. Here the CDR3 DNA reads TGTGCCAGCAGCCAAGTAGCGGGAGAGCAGTTCTTC.

This clonotype was seen repeatedly, ten times or more. V and J are TRBV6-1 and TRBJ1-1; the D gene is possibly TRBD1 (6 bases). CDR3 length: 16 residues. Germline CDR1 is MNHNS and CDR2 is SASEGT. Deletions cut 7 bases from V and 5 bases from J, with 23 bases between. The CDR3 loop is CASIDRRWVEGTEAFF. The DNA for the CDR3 is TGTGCCAGCATTGACAGGAGGTGGGTTGAGGGGACTGAAGCTTTCTTT.

The chain carries TRBV27 and TRBJ1-1; D not resolved. V was pared by 6 bases and J by 0 bases, with 8 bases between. CDR3 length: 13 residues. Germline V lookup: CDR1 MNHEY, CDR2 SMNVEV (reference sequence). CDR3 loop: CASSWGLNTEAFF. CDR3 DNA sequence: TGTGCCAGCAGCTGGGGTCTGAACACTGAAGCTTTCTTT.

For this clonotype: A single base separates this from a much larger clone, so it may be a read error. This chain uses TRBV7-8 with TRBJ1-1, with no clear D. This CDR3 has 16 amino acids. The germline V gene encodes CDR1 SGHVS and CDR2 FQNEAQ. The CDR3 DNA reads TGTCCCAGCAGCTTAGCGGGCAGCATCCCGAACACTGAAGCTTTCTTT. Translated, it gives CPSSLAGSIPNTEAFF. Combining the CDR3 with reference TRBV7-8 and TRBJ1-1 gives the whole variable domain GAGVSQSPRYKVAKRGQDVALRCDPISGHVSLFWYQQALGQGPEFLTYFQNEAQLDKSGLPSDRFFAERPEGSVSTLKIQRTQQEDSAVYLCPSSLAGSIPNTEAFFGQGTRLTVV.

The sample holds a few counts of this clonotype. The chain carries TRBV18 and TRBJ2-7; 7 positions match TRBD2. V was clipped by 3 bases and J by 6 bases; unmatched bases: 5. This CDR3 has 13 amino acids. Germline CDR1 and CDR2: KGHSH and LQKENI. The CDR3 sequence is CASSPFPGGEQYF. DNA of the CDR3: TGTGCCAGCTCACCTTTCCCGGGGGGCGAGCAGTACTTC.

There are many counts of this clonotype. The chain employs TRBV11-1 and TRBJ2-3; D gene unclear. CDR3 length equals 13 residues. CDR1 is SGHAT, CDR2 FQDESV, per germline (reference sequence). V dropped 5 bases and J dropped 8 bases, with 14 bases sitting between them. This chain's CDR3 is CASSPSKWSTQYF. Here the CDR3 DNA reads TGTGCCAGCAGCCCCTCTAAGTGGTCTACGCAGTATTTT.

This chain joins TRBV12-3 or TRBV12-4 and TRBJ2-2, with 10 bases that match TRBD2. The CDR3 sequence is 14 residues long. J gave up 6 bases and V 2 bases, and 0 bases lay outside the gene matches. In nucleotides, the CDR3 is TGTGCCAGCAGTTTAAGCGGGAGGGCCGGGGAGCTGTTTTTT. This translates into CASSLSGRAGELFF.

The rearrangement joins TRBV5-6 to TRBJ2-2; 10 bases are shared with TRBD2. The CDR3 has 15 residues. Germline loops: CDR1 SGHDT, CDR2 YYEEEE. Unmatched junction bases numbered 5, after V lost 2 bases and J lost 7 bases. The CDR3 coding sequence is TGTGCCAGCAGCTTAAGGCGGACTAGCGGCGGGGAGCTGTTTTTT. It encodes CASSLRRTSGGELFF.